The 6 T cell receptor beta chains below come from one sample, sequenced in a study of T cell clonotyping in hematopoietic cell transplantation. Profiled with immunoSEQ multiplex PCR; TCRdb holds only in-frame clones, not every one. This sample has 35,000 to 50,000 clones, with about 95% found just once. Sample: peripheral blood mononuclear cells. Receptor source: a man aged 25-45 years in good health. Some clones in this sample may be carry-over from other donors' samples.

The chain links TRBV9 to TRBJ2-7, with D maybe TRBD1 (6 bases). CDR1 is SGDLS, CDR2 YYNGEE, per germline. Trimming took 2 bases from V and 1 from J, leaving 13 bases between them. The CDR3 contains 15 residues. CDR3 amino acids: CASSVSPGVSYEQYF. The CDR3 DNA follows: TGTGCCAGCAGCGTCTCACCAGGGGTATCCTACGAGCAGTACTTC.

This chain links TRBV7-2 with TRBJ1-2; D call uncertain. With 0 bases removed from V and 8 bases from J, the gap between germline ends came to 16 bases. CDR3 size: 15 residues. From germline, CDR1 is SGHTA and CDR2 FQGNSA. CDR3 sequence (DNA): TGTGCCAGCAGCTTAGCGCTCGGCGAGGGCGGGGGCTACACCTTC. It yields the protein CASSLALGEGGGYTF. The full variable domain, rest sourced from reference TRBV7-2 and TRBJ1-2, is GAGVSQSPSNKVTEKGKDVELRCDPISGHTALYWYRQSLGQGLEFLIYFQGNSAPDKSGLPSDRFSAERTGGSVSTLTIQRTQQEDSAVYLCASSLALGEGGGYTFGSGTRLTVV.

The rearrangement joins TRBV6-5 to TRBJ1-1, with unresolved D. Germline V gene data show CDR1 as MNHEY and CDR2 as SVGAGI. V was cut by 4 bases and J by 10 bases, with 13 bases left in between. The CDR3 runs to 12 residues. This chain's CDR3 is CASSSGGRGAFF. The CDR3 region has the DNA TGTGCCAGCAGTTCCGGTGGGCGTGGAGCTTTCTTT.

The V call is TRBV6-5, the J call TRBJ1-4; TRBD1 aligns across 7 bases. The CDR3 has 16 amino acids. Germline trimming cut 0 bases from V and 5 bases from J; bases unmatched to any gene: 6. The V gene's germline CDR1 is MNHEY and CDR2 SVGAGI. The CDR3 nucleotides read TGTGCCAGCAGTTACTCGAGGGGACAGCGGAATGAAAAACTGTTTTTT. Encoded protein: CASSYSRGQRNEKLFF.

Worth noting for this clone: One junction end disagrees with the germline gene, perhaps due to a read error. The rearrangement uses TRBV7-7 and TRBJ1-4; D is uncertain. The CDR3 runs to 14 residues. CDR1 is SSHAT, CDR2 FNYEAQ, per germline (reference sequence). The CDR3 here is CASSLAPTNEKLFF. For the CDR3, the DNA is TGTGCTAGCAGCTTAGCTCCAACTAATGAAAAACTGTTTTTT.

The CDR3 loop reads CASSTRDNEQFF. CDR3 bases: TGTGCCAGCTCAACTAGAGACAATGAGCAGTTCTTC. The chain has TRBV10-3 and TRBJ2-1; a possible D gene is TRBD2 (5 bases). V was shortened by 10 bases and J by 5 bases, with 12 bases between the two germline ends. CDR3 size: 12 residues. Germline CDR1 reads ENHRY; CDR2 reads SYGVKD.